Each of the 17 T cell receptor beta chains below was sequenced from the same sample in a study of CD8 T cells in ankylosing spondylitis. TCRdb fed the 5' RACE reads into MiXCR, producing one record per CDR3 protein. The table records about 540,000 distinct CDR3 sequences, about 12% of them present only once. Notes on the study in general: Blood of patients with ankylosing spondylitis appeared to be characterized by a TCR beta motif of 8 or 9 highly homologous variants.

For these TCRs, the target antigens are not known. The sequencing input was blood, either unsorted or a sorted T cell fraction (not recorded which). Receptor source: a male donor with ankylosing spondylitis.

This clonotype was counted ten times or more. The chain joins TRBV29-1 to TRBJ1-1; tentative D call: TRBD1 (5 bases). The CDR3 spans 12 residues. The germline gives CDR1 SQVTM, CDR2 ANQGSEA. The V end lost 6 bases, the J end lost 4 bases, and 12 bases lay between the germline ends. CDR3 protein: CSVTSGGTEAFF. The CDR3 region has the DNA TGCAGCGTCACATCCGGGGGCACTGAAGCTTTCTTT.

This chain joins TRBV12-3 or TRBV12-4 and TRBJ1-6, with TRBD1 matching 10 bases. V lost 2 bases and J lost 11; bases outside the gene matches: 12. CDR3 length: 17 residues. The CDR3 protein is CASSLWFFGTGVTPLHF. CDR3 coding DNA: TGTGCCAGCAGTTTATGGTTTTTCGGGACAGGGGTTACACCCCTCCACTTT.

There are a few counts of this clonotype. The chain couples TRBV2 to TRBJ2-5, with D tentatively TRBD2 (6 bases). The CDR3 is 13 residues long. Trimming took 2 bases from V and 4 from J, leaving 8 bases between them. CDR1 and CDR2 from the germline V gene are SNHLY and FYNNEI. The DNA of the CDR3 is TGTGCCAGCAGTGAATGGGGGGTAGAGACCCAGTACTTC. This codes for CASSEWGVETQYF.

This clonotype was seen only a few times. This chain joins TRBV4-1 and TRBJ2-3; D unresolved. This CDR3 has 16 amino acids. The germline gives CDR1 MGHRA, CDR2 YSYEKL. V lost 1 base to trimming and J lost 0 bases, with 11 bases between them. CDR3 DNA: TGCGCCAGCAGCCAAGGACGACTTGGAAGCACAGATACGCAGTATTTT. It is translated as CASSQGRLGSTDTQYF.

Points on this clonotype: This could be a read error, since a much larger clone is one nucleotide away. This chain connects TRBV3-1 to TRBJ2-1; D remains ambiguous. Germline V gene data show CDR1 as LGHDT and CDR2 as YNNKEL (reference sequence). Trimming shortened V by 1 base and J by 8 bases, and 3 bases separated the two germline ends. The CDR3 spans 11 residues. The DNA for the CDR3 is TGTGCCAGCAGCCAAGTATATGAGCAGTTCTTC. As protein: CASSQVYEQFF.

This clonotype showed up just a few times. The chain links TRBV30 to TRBJ2-3, with D unresolved. The V gene lost 2 bases and the J gene lost 6 bases, with 9 bases spanning the gap. The CDR3 is made up of 12 amino acids. Germline V gives CDR1 GTSNPN, CDR2 SVGIG (reference sequence). CDR3 coding DNA: TGTGCCTGGAGTCCGCACCGGGATACGCAGTATTTT. Its protein is CAWSPHRDTQYF.

The V call is TRBV14, the J call TRBJ1-1, with D possibly matching TRBD1 (5 bases). The CDR3 sequence is 12 residues long. With 4 bases removed from V and 9 bases from J, the gap between germline ends came to 12 bases. Germline CDR1 is SGHDN and CDR2 is FVKESK. CDR3 region: CASSPTVFKAFF. CDR3 coding DNA: TGTGCCAGCAGCCCGACAGTCTTTAAAGCTTTCTTT.

This clonotype occurred many times. The rearrangement links TRBV4-2 to TRBJ2-1; the D call may be TRBD1 or TRBD2 (6 bases each). V gave up 5 bases and J gave up 3 bases, with 14 bases separating them. This CDR3 has 15 residues. Germline V gene lookup returns CDR1 LGHNA and CDR2 YNFKEQ. The DNA of the CDR3 is TGTGCCAGCAGCATAGGGGGAGGAGGCTACAATGAGCAGTTCTTC. Translation: CASSIGGGGYNEQFF.

The chain uses TRBV12-3 or TRBV12-4 and TRBJ1-4; maybe TRBD1 (5 bases). The V end lost 8 bases, the J end lost 5 bases, and 9 bases lay between the germline ends. The CDR3 has 12 residues. The CDR3 reads CASGAGNEKLFF. DNA of the CDR3: TGTGCCAGCGGGGCAGGGAATGAAAAACTGTTTTTT.

This clonotype was recorded a few times. The chain has TRBV5-1 and TRBJ1-6; weak D call: TRBD1 (5 bases). Germline CDR1 reads SGHRS; CDR2 reads YFSETQ. CDR3 size: 15 residues. Trimming pared 4 bases from V and 4 bases from J, leaving 12 bases between. Here the CDR3 DNA reads TGCGCCAGCAGCCCCGGGACGGATTATAATTCACCCCTCCACTTT. Translation gives CASSPGTDYNSPLHF. Combining the CDR3 with reference TRBV5-1 and TRBJ1-6 gives the whole variable domain KAGVTQTPRYLIKTRGQQVTLSCSPISGHRSVSWYQQTPGQGLQFLFEYFSETQRNKGNFPGRFSGRQFSNSRSEMNVSTLELGDSALYLCASSPGTDYNSPLHFGNGTRLTVT.

The rearrangement joins TRBV20-1 to TRBJ1-5; 7 bases line up with TRBD1. CDR3 length equals 15 residues. The germline V gene encodes CDR1 DFQATT and CDR2 SNEGSKA (reference sequence). With 6 bases clipped from V and 2 bases from J, the junction kept 10 bases outside the gene matches. For the CDR3, the DNA is TGCAGTGCCGACGGACAGGCCGGGGGCAATCAGCCCCAGCATTTT. Its protein is CSADGQAGGNQPQHF.

The sample holds a few counts of this clonotype. The J gene is TRBJ2-5, the V gene TRBV12-3 or TRBV12-4; no clear D. V dropped 5 bases and J dropped 2 bases, with 12 bases sitting between them. The CDR3 consists of 14 residues. The CDR3 loop reads CASSKTQPQETQYF. DNA of the CDR3: TGTGCCAGCAGTAAAACACAGCCACAAGAGACCCAGTACTTC.

The genes are TRBV6-1 and TRBJ2-7, with D possibly being TRBD2 (6 bases). CDR1 and CDR2 from the germline V gene are MNHNS and SASEGT. The CDR3 has 13 residues. V lost 7 bases, J lost 6 bases, and 16 bases lay in between. The CDR3: CASTGRLLSEQYV. The CDR3 DNA sequence: TGTGCCAGCACCGGGAGACTTCTCTCCGAGCAGTACGTC.

The genes are TRBV3-1 and TRBJ2-1; no definite D call. Trimming cost V 1 base and J 3 bases, with 10 bases left between them. Germline loops: CDR1 LGHDT, CDR2 YNNKEL (reference sequence). This CDR3 contains 15 residues. CDR3 protein: CASSQARWVYNEQFF. The CDR3 DNA reads TGTGCCAGCAGCCAAGCCCGGTGGGTCTACAATGAGCAGTTCTTC.

The sample holds a few counts of this clonotype. The chain recombines TRBV2 with TRBJ2-1, with D possibly being TRBD2 (6 bases). CDR1 is SNHLY and CDR2 is FYNNEI in the germline V gene. Trimming took off 7 bases at V and 9 bases at J, with 13 bases between the two ends. This CDR3 has 12 amino acids. The CDR3 here is CASTSRRGEQFF. The CDR3 DNA is TGTGCCAGCACCTCTAGGCGGGGTGAGCAGTTCTTC.

This clonotype was seen a handful of times. V and J are TRBV5-1 and TRBJ2-7; no clear D gene. Germline CDR1 reads SGHRS; CDR2 reads YFSETQ. The CDR3 runs to 14 residues. The V end was cut by 0 bases, the J end by 4 bases, with 11 bases between. The CDR3 DNA follows: TGCGCCAGCAGCTTGGTCCAAGAAGGGTACGAGCAGTACTTC. It encodes CASSLVQEGYEQYF.

The chain joins TRBV5-1 to TRBJ2-4; 9 nucleotides line up with TRBD2. This CDR3 region has 15 residues. The J segment lost 8 bases and the V segment lost 0 bases, leaving 6 bases of the junction unmatched. The germline V gene has CDR1 SGHRS and CDR2 YFSETQ. CDR3 DNA sequence: TGCGCCAGCAGCTTGGGTAGCGGGAGAGGGGACATTCAGTACTTC. Residues: CASSLGSGRGDIQYF.